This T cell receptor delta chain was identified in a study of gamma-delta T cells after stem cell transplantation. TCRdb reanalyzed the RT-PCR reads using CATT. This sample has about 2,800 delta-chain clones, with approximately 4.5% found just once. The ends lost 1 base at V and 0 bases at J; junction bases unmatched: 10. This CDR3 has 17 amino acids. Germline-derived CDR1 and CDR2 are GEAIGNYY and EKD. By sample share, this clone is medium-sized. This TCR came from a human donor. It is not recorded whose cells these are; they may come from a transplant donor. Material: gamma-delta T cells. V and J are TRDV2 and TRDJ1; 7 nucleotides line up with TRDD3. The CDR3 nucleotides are TGTGCCTGTGACACGGTGGGGGAGAAACGGTACACCGATAAACTCATCTTT. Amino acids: CACDTVGEKRYTDKLIF.